The TCR beta chain under discussion was sequenced for a study of CXCR3-negative and CXCR3-positive naive CD8 T cells (dated by TCRdb to about 2019). About the investigation overall: In total, some 130 million TRB reads were obtained, or roughly 1.5 +/- 0.3 million reads per library. The diversity and physicochemical repertoire analyses included more than ten donors pooled from two independent experiments. For the TRBV-TRBJ cluster analysis, the naive subsets came from a handful of donors, while the memory cells came from 3 donors.

Sequenced using a NextSeq 550. The Human TCR Profiling Kit (MiLaboratory) was used to make UMI-labeled 5' RACE TRB cDNA libraries. cDNA synthesis used the entire amount of extracted RNA, and PCR amplification then used the entire amount of cDNA produced. Libraries were prepared in parallel using an identical number of PCR cycles. Regarding the original processing steps: About 54,000 +/- 9,700 unique UMI-labeled TRB cDNA molecules per library were extracted with MIGEC and MiXCR, with at least two reads per UMI required. On average, each library contained roughly 40,000 +/- 10,000 functional in-frame TRB CDR3 nucleotide clonotypes without stop codons. After downsampling to 5000 UMI-labeled TRB molecules per sample, diversity metrics, including normalized Shannon-Wiener and Chao1, were computed in VDJtools. VDJtools was used to calculate clonotype-size-weighted physicochemical properties of the central five CDR3 residues, namely interaction energy, strength, volume and Kidera factor 4. The reads, reprocessed by TCRdb, yield one row per CDR3 protein sequence and no DNA. Clone size and V and J calls follow TCRdb, not the original study. The sample has about 53,000 distinct CDR3 sequences on record. Clones ranked in the top ten supply 0.55% to 0.6% of the sample.

Details on this clonotype: Its antigen remains unidentified.

Results the study describes overall, beyond this receptor: Because CXCR3 expression was partially decreased after cryopreservation, freshly isolated PBMCs were used for most assays. Comparably high repertoire diversity was found in both naive subsets, whereas much lower repertoire diversity was found in memory CD8+ T cells. Within the same donor, TRBV-TRBJ usage looked similar between naive CXCR3-negative and CXCR3-positive cells, but memory cells had distinct patterns. Compared with CXCR3-negative naive cells, CXCR3-positive naive cells had TRB CDR3s with higher hydrophobicity (lower Kidera factor 4), lower energy, and higher strength and volume indices. Because surface CD5, which is linked to self-reactivity in mice, was comparable between the naive subsets, TCR interaction strength was also inferred from TRB CDR3 physicochemical properties.

Measured from the cysteine to the phenylalanine, the CDR3 is 16 residues long. This entry has no DNA. The CDR1 and CDR2 encoded by the germline V gene (reference sequence) are LNHDA and SQIVND. Each CD8+ T cell subset was flow-sorted in triplicate, and 250,000 to 300,000 cells per subset were placed directly into RLT lysis buffer. Naive CD8+ T cells were defined stringently as CD45RO-CCR7+CD27+CD95- to exclude memory contaminants. Peripheral blood mononuclear cells were isolated from buffy coats using standard density gradient centrifugation. A FACSAria III was used to flow-sort naive CD8+ T cells into CXCR3-negative and CXCR3-positive populations. An RNeasy Mini Kit was used to extract total RNA from the sorted cells.

The rearranged chain carries TRBV19 and TRBJ2-6; TCRdb names TRBD2, which stays unverified in the absence of DNA. The origin of this receptor is a human donor in good health. Some clones in this sample may be carry-over from other donors' samples. The sample taken for sequencing was naive CXCR3+ CD8+ T cells from blood. In light of the paper, this sample's cell subset or site label describes: CD45RO-CCR7+CD27+CD95- naive CD8+ T cells expressing CXCR3 (TNR3+). The CDR3 region has the sequence CAARGQAGSGANVLTF.